This T cell receptor beta chain is from a study of cytomegalovirus exposure and HLA in healthy donors. V shed 0 bases and J shed 16 bases, with 13 bases lying between them. This CDR3 comprises 12 residues. Germline V gene lookup returns CDR1 SQVTM and CDR2 ANQGSEA. PCR primers comprised 60 Vbeta and 13 Jbeta primers. Clones were read by immunoSEQ multiplex PCR, and TCRdb kept only the in-frame ones, dropping some. The sample yields about 82,000 clones, roughly 80% seen once. Study observations and caveats: Per published accounts, TCR beta sequences correctly predicted the HLA-A and HLA-B alleles of most subjects. The study labeled more than 150 TCR beta chains cytomegalovirus-associated.

As to this clone: The antigen is not known.

Input material: PBMCs. The source is a human donor in good health. V is TRBV29-1 and J is TRBJ1-6; D possibly corresponds to TRBD1 (6 bases). In nucleotides, the CDR3 is TGCAGCGTTGAAGATCGCGGACAGAAACTCCACTTT. Translation: CSVEDRGQKLHF. Drawing the rest from reference TRBV29-1 and TRBJ1-6, the complete variable domain is SAVISQKPSRDICQRGTSLTIQCQVDSQVTMMFWYRQQPGQSLTLIATANQGSEATYESGFVIDKFPISRPNLTFSTLTVSNMSPEDSSIYLCSVEDRGQKLHFGNGTRLTVT.